The clone carrying this T cell receptor (beta chain) was detected once. The antigen remains undetermined. The sample is drawn from a study of cytomegalovirus exposure and HLA in healthy donors. Study-wide findings and caveats: In an earlier analysis, productive rearrangement rates for most beta V segments clustered near 87% or 30%.

The PCR contained 60 Vbeta and 13 Jbeta primers. Sequenced by immunoSEQ multiplex PCR; TCRdb stores in-frame clones only, minus some. This table holds some 100,000 clones, 70% to 80% found once. The sequence was obtained from a middle-aged man in good health and CMV-seropositive. Sequencing input: PBMCs.

The CDR3 DNA reads as TGTGCCAGCAGCTTTTCCCCGGAACAGGGGAGCTCCTACGAGCAGTACTTC. Its protein product is CASSFSPEQGSSYEQYF. This sequence joins TRBV28 and TRBJ2-7; 7 bases fit TRBD1. This CDR3 is built from 17 residues. The germline CDR1 and CDR2 sequences are MDHEN and SYDVKM. V trimming: 6 bases; J trimming: 0 bases; junction bases outside the gene matches: 14.